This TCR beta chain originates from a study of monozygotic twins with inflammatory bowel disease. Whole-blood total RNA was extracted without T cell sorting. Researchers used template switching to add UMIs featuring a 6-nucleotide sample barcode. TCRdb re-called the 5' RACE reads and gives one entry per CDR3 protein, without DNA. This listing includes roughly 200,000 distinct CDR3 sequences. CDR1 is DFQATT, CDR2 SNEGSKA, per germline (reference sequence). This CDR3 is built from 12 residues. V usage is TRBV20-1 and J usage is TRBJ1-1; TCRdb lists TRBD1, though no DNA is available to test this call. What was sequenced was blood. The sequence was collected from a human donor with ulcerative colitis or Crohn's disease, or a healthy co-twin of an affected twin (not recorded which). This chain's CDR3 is CSATDRDAEAFF.